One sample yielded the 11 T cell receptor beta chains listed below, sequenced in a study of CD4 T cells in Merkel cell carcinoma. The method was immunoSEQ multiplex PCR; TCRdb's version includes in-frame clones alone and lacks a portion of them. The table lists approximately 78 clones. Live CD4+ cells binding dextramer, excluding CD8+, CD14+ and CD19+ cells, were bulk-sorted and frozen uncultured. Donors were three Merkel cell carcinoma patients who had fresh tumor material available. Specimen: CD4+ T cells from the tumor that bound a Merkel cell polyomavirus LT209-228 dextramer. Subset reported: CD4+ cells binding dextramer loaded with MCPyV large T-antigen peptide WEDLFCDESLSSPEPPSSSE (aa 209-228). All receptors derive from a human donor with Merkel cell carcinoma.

The CDR3 nucleotides read TGTGCCAGCAGCCCGTGGCATGAGGCTGGAAAGACCTATGGCTACACCTTC. Translated, it gives CASSPWHEAGKTYGYTF. The chain uses TRBV11-1 and TRBJ1-2; no clear D. V shed 5 bases and J shed 4 bases, with 23 bases lying between them. Looked up from germline, CDR1 is SGHAT and CDR2 is FQDESV (reference sequence). The CDR3 contains 17 residues. Full variable domain (missing parts from reference TRBV11-1 and TRBJ1-2): EAEVAQSPRYKITEKSQAVAFWCDPISGHATLYWYRQILGQGPELLVQFQDESVVDDSQLPKDRFSAERLKGVDSTLKIQPAELGDSAMYLCASSPWHEAGKTYGYTFGSGTRLTVV.

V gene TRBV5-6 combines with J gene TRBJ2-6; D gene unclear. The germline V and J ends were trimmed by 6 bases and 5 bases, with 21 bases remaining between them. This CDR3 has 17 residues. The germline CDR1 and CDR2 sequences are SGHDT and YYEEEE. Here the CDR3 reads CASISPKSQSRANVLTF. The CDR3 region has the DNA TGTGCCAGCATCAGCCCCAAGTCACAAAGTCGGGCCAACGTCCTGACTTTC. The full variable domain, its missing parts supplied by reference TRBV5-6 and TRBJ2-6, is DAGVTQSPTHLIKTRGQQVTLRCSPKSGHDTVSWYQQALGQGPQFIFQYYEEEERQRGNFPDRFSGHQFPNYSSELNVNALLLGDSALYLCASISPKSQSRANVLTFGAGSRLTVL.

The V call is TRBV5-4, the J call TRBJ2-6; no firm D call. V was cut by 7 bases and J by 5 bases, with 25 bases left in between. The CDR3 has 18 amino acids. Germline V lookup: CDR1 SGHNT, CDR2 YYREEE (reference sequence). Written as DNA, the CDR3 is TGTGCCAGCGACCTGGGCGTACCAGACAAAAGTCGGGCCAACGTCCTGACTTTC. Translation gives CASDLGVPDKSRANVLTF.

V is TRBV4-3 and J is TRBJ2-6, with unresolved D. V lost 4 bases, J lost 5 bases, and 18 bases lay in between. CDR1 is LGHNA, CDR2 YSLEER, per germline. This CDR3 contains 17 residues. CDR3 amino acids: CASSPSTSQSRANVLTF. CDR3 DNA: TGCGCCAGCAGCCCATCTACGTCACAAAGTCGGGCCAACGTCCTGACTTTC.

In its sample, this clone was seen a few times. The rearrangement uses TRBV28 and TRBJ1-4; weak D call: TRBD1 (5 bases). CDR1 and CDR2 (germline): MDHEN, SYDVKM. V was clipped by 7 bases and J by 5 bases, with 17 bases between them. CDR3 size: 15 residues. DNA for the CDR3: TGTGCCAGCAACGCCCTCCCGGGACTAAATGAAAAACTGTTTTTT. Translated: CASNALPGLNEKLFF.

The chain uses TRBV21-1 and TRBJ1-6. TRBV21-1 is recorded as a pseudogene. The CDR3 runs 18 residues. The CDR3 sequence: CASRNPLAHIHHNSPLHF. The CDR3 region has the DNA TGTGCCAGCAGGAACCCGTTAGCACACATACATCATAATTCACCCCTCCACTTT.

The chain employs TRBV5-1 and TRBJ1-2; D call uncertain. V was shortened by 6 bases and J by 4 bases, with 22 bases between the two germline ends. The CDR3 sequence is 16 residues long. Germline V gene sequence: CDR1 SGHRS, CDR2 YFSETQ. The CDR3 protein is CASNMRPVRKTYGYTF. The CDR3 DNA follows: TGCGCCAGCAACATGCGACCGGTTCGAAAGACCTATGGCTACACCTTC.

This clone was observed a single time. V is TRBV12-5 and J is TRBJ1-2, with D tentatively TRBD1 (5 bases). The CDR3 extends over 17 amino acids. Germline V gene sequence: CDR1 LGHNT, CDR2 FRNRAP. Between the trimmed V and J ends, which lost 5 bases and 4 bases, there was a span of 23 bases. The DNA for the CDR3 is TGTGCTAGTGGTACCCGTAATCTGCAGGGAAAGACCTATGGCTACACCTTC. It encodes CASGTRNLQGKTYGYTF.

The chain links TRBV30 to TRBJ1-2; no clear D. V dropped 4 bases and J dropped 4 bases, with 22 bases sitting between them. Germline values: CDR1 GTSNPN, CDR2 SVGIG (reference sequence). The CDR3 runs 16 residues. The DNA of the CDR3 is TGTGCCTGGAAATCAATGTGTTATAGAAAGACCTATGGCTACACCTTC. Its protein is CAWKSMCYRKTYGYTF.

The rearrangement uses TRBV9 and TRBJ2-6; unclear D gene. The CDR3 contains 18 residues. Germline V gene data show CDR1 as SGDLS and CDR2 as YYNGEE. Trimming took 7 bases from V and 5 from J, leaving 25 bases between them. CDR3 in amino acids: CASHLMYLKQSRANVLTF. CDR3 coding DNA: TGTGCCAGCCATTTAATGTACCTCAAACAAAGTCGGGCCAACGTCCTGACTTTC. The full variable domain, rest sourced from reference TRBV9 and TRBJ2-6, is DSGVTQTPKHLITATGQRVTLRCSPRSGDLSVYWYQQSLDQGLQFLIQYYNGEERAKGNILERFSAQQFPDLHSELNLSSLELGDSALYFCASHLMYLKQSRANVLTFGAGSRLTVL.

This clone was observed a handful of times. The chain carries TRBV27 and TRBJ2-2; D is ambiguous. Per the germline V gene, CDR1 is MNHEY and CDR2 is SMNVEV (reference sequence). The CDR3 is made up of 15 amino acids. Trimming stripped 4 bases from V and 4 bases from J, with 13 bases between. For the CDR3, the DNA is TGTGCCAGCAGTTCTTGGCAGGTTTCCACCGGGGAGCTGTTTTTT. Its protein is CASSSWQVSTGELFF.